These T cell receptor beta chains were read from a single sample in a study of blood T cell repertoires in COVID-19. Measured with immunoSEQ multiplex PCR; TCRdb has only the in-frame clones, and not every one. Of some 150,000 clones in the sample, approximately 84% were seen once. Sequencing was done on a sample of peripheral blood. Every receptor here comes from a human donor in a cohort sampled during active COVID-19. The CDR3 runs from the conserved cysteine through the conserved F or W. Fields, in order: J gene, V gene, CDR3 protein.

J gene: TRBJ2-3
V gene: TRBV9
CDR3 protein: CASSAGTRGTDTQYF

J gene: TRBJ1-1
V gene: TRBV5-1
CDR3 protein: CASSLSGTGGETEAFF

J gene: TRBJ2-1
V gene: TRBV13
CDR3 protein: CASSLSGSSYNEQFF

J gene: TRBJ1-5
V gene: TRBV15
CDR3 protein: CATSRDREARTGGQPQHF

J gene: TRBJ2-2
V gene: TRBV5-8
CDR3 protein: CASSLSRGANTGELFF

J gene: TRBJ1-1
V gene: TRBV27
CDR3 protein: CASSSGTGPEAFF

J gene: TRBJ1-3
V gene: TRBV5-1
CDR3 protein: CASSLGTGGSRSSGNIIYF

J gene: TRBJ2-5
V gene: TRBV3-1/TRBV3-2
CDR3 protein: CASSQDTGGWEETQYF

J gene: TRBJ2-1
V gene: TRBV7-8
CDR3 protein: CASSSPNGLPNEQFF

J gene: TRBJ1-4
V gene: TRBV18
CDR3 protein: CASSPLGGVNEKLFF

J gene: TRBJ1-4
V gene: TRBV9
CDR3 protein: CASSVALAGKLFF

J gene: TRBJ1-6
V gene: TRBV12-3/TRBV12-4
CDR3 protein: CASSEDRVSLHF

J gene: TRBJ2-3
V gene: TRBV28
CDR3 protein: CASSPPAGLTDTQYF

J gene: TRBJ1-1
V gene: TRBV6-6
CDR3 protein: CASSYSQRENTEAFF

J gene: TRBJ1-1
V gene: TRBV27
CDR3 protein: CASRSGQGNTEAFF

J gene: TRBJ2-5
V gene: TRBV5-1
CDR3 protein: CASSLVTGRPQETQYF

J gene: TRBJ2-2
V gene: TRBV27
CDR3 protein: CASRPTGGRTGELFF

J gene: TRBJ1-1
V gene: TRBV3-1/TRBV3-2
CDR3 protein: CASTISTGGTEAFF

J gene: TRBJ1-1
V gene: TRBV5-1
CDR3 protein: CASSFQAPNTEAFF

J gene: TRBJ2-1
V gene: TRBV12-1
CDR3 protein: CASNFWFLGSGSREQFF

J gene: TRBJ2-5
V gene: TRBV7-8
CDR3 protein: CASSPGTSGEETQYF

J gene: TRBJ1-6
V gene: TRBV3-1/TRBV3-2
CDR3 protein: CASSQEGRYNSPLHF

J gene: TRBJ2-3
V gene: TRBV18
CDR3 protein: CASSPSRGVADTQYF

J gene: TRBJ1-4
V gene: TRBV9
CDR3 protein: CASSTQTNNEKLFF

J gene: TRBJ2-1
V gene: TRBV29-1
CDR3 protein: CSVAGYNEQFF

J gene: TRBJ2-7
V gene: TRBV5-4
CDR3 protein: CASSWNPDRVTYEQYF

J gene: TRBJ1-5
V gene: TRBV19
CDR3 protein: CASSNPGTGFSNQPQHF

J gene: TRBJ1-2
V gene: TRBV29-1
CDR3 protein: CSVDVGQGRYGYTF

J gene: TRBJ2-5
V gene: TRBV2
CDR3 protein: CASSFLETQYF

J gene: TRBJ1-4
V gene: TRBV5-1
CDR3 protein: CASSSGQGEKLFF

J gene: TRBJ1-2
V gene: TRBV5-6
CDR3 protein: CASSLAPTGYGGYTF

J gene: TRBJ2-7
V gene: TRBV7-8
CDR3 protein: CASSVAGGGLNSRSSYEQYF

J gene: TRBJ1-5
V gene: TRBV5-1
CDR3 protein: CASSLGDIGQPQHF

J gene: TRBJ1-4
V gene: TRBV3-1/TRBV3-2
CDR3 protein: CASSQKIGHRAENEKLFF

J gene: TRBJ2-1
V gene: TRBV10-1
CDR3 protein: CASSPSGLYNEQFF

J gene: TRBJ2-1
V gene: TRBV9
CDR3 protein: CASSLIGNGNNEQFF

J gene: TRBJ1-3
V gene: TRBV6-4
CDR3 protein: CASSGQGNSGNTIYF

J gene: TRBJ2-5
V gene: TRBV24-1
CDR3 protein: CATSDSRQGGETQYF

J gene: TRBJ1-1
V gene: TRBV5-1
CDR3 protein: CASSDRENTEAFF

J gene: TRBJ2-5
V gene: TRBV7-3
CDR3 protein: CASSEGGQETQYF